The entry below gives a single T cell receptor beta chain sequence along with its context. This record belongs to a study of T cells in Graves' hyperthyroidism and ophthalmopathy. What was amplified from RNA transcripts were TCR beta CDR3 regions. First-round RT-PCR with HTBI primers amplified the TCR CDR3 region. TCRdb itself ran the multiplex PCR reads through MiXCR, one entry per CDR3 protein. The repertoire holds a few hundred thousand distinct CDR3 sequences, with roughly 14% as singletons. V was clipped by 7 bases and J by 7 bases, with 21 bases between them. Per the germline V gene, CDR1 is ENHRY and CDR2 is SYGVKD. This CDR3 is 15 amino acids long.

This receptor was taken from a woman under 30 with Graves' hyperthyroidism. The sequenced sample consisted of blood. The rearrangement links TRBV10-3 to TRBJ2-3, with unresolved D. The DNA for the CDR3 is TGTGCCATCACCAAAGGCGAGACCTTGGTAAATACGCAGTATTTT. It specifies CAITKGETLVNTQYF.